This record looks at one TCR beta chain sequence and its context. As yet, its antigen is unknown. The data are from a study of cytomegalovirus exposure and HLA in healthy donors. General study points: TCR beta chain V- and J-gene trimming was linked, in a later analysis, to a missense variant in DCLRE1C.

Trimming cost V 6 bases and J 5 bases; bases outside gene matches: 6. There are 14 residues in the CDR3. Germline V gives CDR1 SQVTM, CDR2 ANQGSEA. The PCR made use of 60 Vbeta and 13 Jbeta primers. TCRdb keeps only in-frame clones here, not all; method: immunoSEQ multiplex PCR. The sample includes 150,000 to 200,000 clones, 78% seen only once; the top ten take approximately 2.6%. Sequencing input: PBMCs. The chain uses TRBV29-1 and TRBJ2-5; TRBD2 agrees at 13 bases. The source of this sequence is a female donor in good health and CMV-seronegative. The CDR3 loop reads CSVLGTSGAETQYF. For the CDR3, the DNA is TGCAGCGTCCTAGGGACTAGCGGGGCGGAGACCCAGTACTTC.